The entry below describes one T cell receptor beta chain. Produced via immunoSEQ multiplex PCR; TCRdb's table is partial and in-frame only. The sample carries 200,000 to 250,000 clones, around 94% recorded once. This record comes from a study of control samples from healthy donors and cancer patients. V was trimmed by 0 bases and J by 5 bases, leaving 16 bases between them. Germline CDR1 is MGHRA and CDR2 is YSYEKL. The CDR3 length is 17 residues. This clonotype was obtained from a man aged 50 or older in good health. Input material: blood. The chain couples TRBV4-1 to TRBJ2-2; a weak D match, TRBD1 (6 bases). In nucleotides, the CDR3 is TGCGCCAGCAGCCAAGATTTCAGGGGACGGTGGACCGGGGAGCTGTTTTTT. It codes for CASSQDFRGRWTGELFF.